This entry lists 32 T cell receptor beta chains sequenced from one sample in a study of blood T cell repertoires in COVID-19. TCRdb keeps only in-frame clones here, not all; method: immunoSEQ multiplex PCR. The table shows 430,000 or so clones, with roughly 90% occurring only once. The sample taken for sequencing was PBMCs or T cells enriched from blood (not recorded which). Receptors were obtained from a woman in her thirties or forties who had recovered from COVID-19.

The rearrangement joins TRBV5-1 to TRBJ2-5; a weak D match, TRBD2 (6 bases). The CDR3 runs to 14 residues. In germline, CDR1 is SGHRS, CDR2 YFSETQ. Trimming took 4 bases from V and 2 from J, leaving 12 bases between them. The DNA of the CDR3 is TGCGCCAGCAGCATACAGCGGGTGCAAGAGACCCAGTACTTC. Its translation: CASSIQRVQETQYF.

This sequence joins TRBV9 and TRBJ2-4; D might be TRBD1 (6 bases). The V and J ends lost 0 bases and 8 bases respectively, with 12 bases between them. This CDR3 region has 14 residues. Germline lookup yields CDR1 SGDLS and CDR2 YYNGEE. CDR3 residues: CASSVGGEGDIQYF. The CDR3, as DNA: TGTGCCAGCAGCGTAGGGGGAGAGGGGGACATTCAGTACTTC.

V usage is TRBV20-1 and J usage is TRBJ1-1; no clear D. This CDR3 has 13 residues. V lost 3 bases, J lost 5 bases, and 13 bases lay in between. Germline V CDR1 and CDR2: DFQATT, SNEGSKA (reference sequence). The CDR3 protein is CSASKSRGTEAFF. CDR3 sequence (DNA): TGCAGTGCTAGTAAGTCCCGAGGGACTGAAGCTTTCTTT.

V is TRBV6-5 and J is TRBJ2-7; 9 nucleotides line up with TRBD1. The germline CDR1 and CDR2 sequences are MNHEY and SVGAGI. CDR3 length: 15 amino acids. J was trimmed by 3 bases and V by 8 bases; bases with no gene match: 11. In DNA, the CDR3 is TGTGCCAGCGCTCTTACAGGGGGCCCTAACTACGAGCAGTACTTC. It is translated as CASALTGGPNYEQYF.

The sample holds a few counts of this clone. The chain carries TRBV7-2 and TRBJ2-3; D call uncertain. The CDR3 consists of 12 residues. With 5 bases removed from V and 2 bases from J, the gap between germline ends came to 5 bases. Germline values: CDR1 SGHTA, CDR2 FQGNSA. CDR3 loop: CASSPYTDTQYF. CDR3 nucleotide sequence: TGTGCCAGCAGCCCCTACACAGATACGCAGTATTTT.

V and J are TRBV4-1 and TRBJ1-2; TRBD1 is a possible D gene (6 bases). CDR1 and CDR2 (germline): MGHRA, YSYEKL. There are 16 residues in the CDR3. Trimming left V 4 bases short and J 3 bases short, with 18 bases between. The CDR3 bases are TGCGCCAGCAGCCGCAGCGGAAGAGGACAGTACTATGGCTACACCTTC. Amino acid sequence: CASSRSGRGQYYGYTF.

This chain uses TRBV24-1 with TRBJ2-7; D is perhaps TRBD2 (5 bases). Deletions cut 6 bases from V and 0 bases from J, with 11 bases between. The CDR3 covers 14 residues. CDR1 and CDR2 (germline): KGHDR, SFDVKD. Here the CDR3 reads CATSSGMASYEQYF. The CDR3 nucleotides read TGTGCCACCAGTTCCGGGATGGCCTCCTACGAGCAGTACTTC.

The chain uses TRBV11-2 and TRBJ1-2; the D gene is possibly TRBD1 (5 bases). This CDR3 has 12 amino acids. Germline assignment: CDR1 SGHAT and CDR2 FQNNGV. V was pared by 3 bases and J by 6 bases, with 8 bases between. CDR3 region: CASSLWGDGYTF. CDR3 in DNA: TGTGCCAGCAGCTTGTGGGGGGATGGCTACACCTTC.

This clone was seen a single time. V is TRBV18 and J is TRBJ1-3, with D possibly TRBD1 on 6 matching bases. V lost 0 bases, J lost 5 bases, and 14 bases lay in between. The CDR3 is 16 amino acids. Germline V gives CDR1 KGHSH, CDR2 LQKENI. CDR3 nucleotides: TGTGCCAGCTCACCACCGCAGGAGAGGGGGAGAAACACCATATATTTT. Protein product: CASSPPQERGRNTIYF. Drawing the rest from reference TRBV18 and TRBJ1-3, the complete variable domain is NAGVMQNPRHLVRRRGQEARLRCSPMKGHSHVYWYRQLPEEGLKFMVYLQKENIIDESGMPKERFSAEFPKEGPSILRIQQVVRGDSAAYFCASSPPQERGRNTIYFGEGSWLTVV.

The V and J genes are TRBV15 and TRBJ1-4; 8 bases fit TRBD1. The junction had 3 bases not matched to a gene; V was cut back by 3 bases and J by 3 bases. Looked up from germline, CDR1 is LNHNV and CDR2 is YYDKDF (reference sequence). The CDR3 is 15 residues long. DNA of the CDR3: TGTGCCACCAGCAGTTCCAGGGGGCCTAATGAAAAACTGTTTTTT. This encodes CATSSSRGPNEKLFF.

The chain recombines TRBV6-5 with TRBJ1-5; D not certain. Germline CDR1 is MNHEY and CDR2 is SVGAGI. V shed 0 bases and J shed 7 bases, with 10 bases lying between them. The CDR3 loop spans 14 amino acids. CDR3 DNA sequence: TGTGCCAGCAGTTACTCGCCCCATGGCCAGCCCCAGCATTTT. Residues: CASSYSPHGQPQHF.

The chain couples TRBV29-1 to TRBJ2-1; 9 positions match TRBD1. The V gene's germline CDR1 is SQVTM and CDR2 ANQGSEA. The ends lost 7 bases at V and 4 bases at J; junction bases unmatched: 5. CDR3 length: 13 residues. CDR3 DNA sequence: TGCAGCGGCCGGGACAGGGAATACAATGAGCAGTTCTTC. Translating it yields CSGRDREYNEQFF.

The chain recombines TRBV9 with TRBJ2-1; TRBD2 might be the D (6 bases). This CDR3 contains 13 residues. Deletions cut 0 bases from V and 6 bases from J, with 7 bases between. Germline CDR1 reads SGDLS; CDR2 reads YYNGEE. Here the CDR3 reads CASSVVSGNEQFF. CDR3 bases: TGTGCCAGCAGCGTAGTTAGCGGCAATGAGCAGTTCTTC.

This chain connects TRBV5-5 to TRBJ1-2; no firm D call. In germline, CDR1 is SGHKS, CDR2 YYEKEE (reference sequence). The V end was cut by 0 bases, the J end by 3 bases, with 9 bases between. This CDR3 spans 14 amino acids. CDR3 sequence: CASSLDRTDYGYTF. The DNA for the CDR3 is TGTGCCAGCAGCTTGGATCGCACGGACTATGGCTACACCTTC. Drawing the rest from reference TRBV5-5 and TRBJ1-2, the complete variable domain is DAGVTQSPTHLIKTRGQQVTLRCSPISGHKSVSWYQQVLGQGPQFIFQYYEKEERGRGNFPDRFSARQFPNYSSELNVNALLLGDSALYLCASSLDRTDYGYTFGSGTRLTVV.

V gene TRBV7-2 combines with J gene TRBJ2-5; 7 bases align to TRBD2. CDR3 size: 16 residues. Germline V gives CDR1 SGHTA, CDR2 FQGNSA. After removal of 5 bases from V and 1 base from J, the junction contained 10 bases not matched to a gene. Here the CDR3 DNA reads TGTGCCAGCAGCGTCGCTAGCGGCGGATTCCAAGAGACCCAGTACTTC. It specifies CASSVASGGFQETQYF.

The chain employs TRBV5-5 and TRBJ2-7, with 7 bases identical to TRBD1. CDR1 SGHKS and CDR2 YYEKEE come from the germline V gene (reference sequence). CDR3 size: 12 residues. With 7 bases clipped from V and 5 bases from J, the junction kept 6 bases outside the gene matches. The chain's CDR3 is CASDLGGNEQYF. CDR3 coding DNA: TGTGCCAGCGACCTAGGGGGCAACGAGCAGTACTTC.

In this sample, this clone turned up a few times. The gene calls are TRBV13 and TRBJ1-1; 9 nucleotides align to TRBD1. The germline gives CDR1 PRHDT, CDR2 FYEKMQ (reference sequence). V lost 2 bases to trimming and J lost 1 base; unmatched junction nucleotides: 5. The length of the CDR3 is 16 residues. The CDR3 coding sequence is TGTGCCAGCAGCTTACCACAGGGGGCGAGGAACACTGAAGCTTTCTTT. This translates into CASSLPQGARNTEAFF. Filled out from reference TRBV13 and TRBJ1-1, the complete variable domain reads AAGVIQSPRHLIKEKRETATLKCYPIPRHDTVYWYQQGPGQDPQFLISFYEKMQSDKGSIPDRFSAQQFSDYHSELNMSSLELGDSALYFCASSLPQGARNTEAFFGQGTRLTVV.

The chain uses TRBV7-2 and TRBJ2-7; TRBD2 aligns across 8 bases. V lost 1 base and J lost 2; bases outside the gene matches: 4. CDR3 size: 15 residues. CDR1 SGHTA and CDR2 FQGNSA come from the germline V gene. CDR3 region: CASSLEGSGTYEQYF. CDR3 in DNA: TGTGCCAGCAGCTTAGAGGGTAGCGGGACCTACGAGCAGTACTTC. The whole variable domain, filled in from reference TRBV7-2 and TRBJ2-7, reads GAGVSQSPSNKVTEKGKDVELRCDPISGHTALYWYRQSLGQGLEFLIYFQGNSAPDKSGLPSDRFSAERTGGSVSTLTIQRTQQEDSAVYLCASSLEGSGTYEQYFGPGTRLTVT.

The chain joins TRBV27 to TRBJ2-7; perhaps TRBD1 as D (5 bases). This CDR3 region has 14 residues. Germline-derived CDR1 and CDR2 are MNHEY and SMNVEV (reference sequence). V dropped 2 bases and J dropped 5 bases, with 13 bases sitting between them. CDR3 nucleotides: TGTGCCAGCAGTTTACGGCAGGGTGTCAACGAGCAGTACTTC. The encoded protein is CASSLRQGVNEQYF.

This clone occurred once. V is TRBV14 and J is TRBJ2-3, with TRBD1 identical over 8 bases. The J segment lost 0 bases and the V segment lost 0 bases, leaving 2 bases of the junction unmatched. The CDR3 sequence is 16 residues long. CDR1 is SGHDN and CDR2 is FVKESK in the germline V gene. The CDR3 coding sequence is TGTGCCAGCAGCCAAGACCACAGGGGGAGCACAGATACGCAGTATTTT. It codes for CASSQDHRGSTDTQYF.

As for this clone: Likely a read error: the CDR3 ends without its conserved phenylalanine or tryptophan. Because the CDR3's place on the DNA is in doubt, the DNA is left out and the CDR3 is given as listed by TCRdb. V usage is TRBV21-1 and J usage is TRBJ1-1. TRBV21-1 is a pseudogene segment. The CDR3 totals 10 residues, both ends included. The CDR3 sequence: CASSKPLWRE.

V is TRBV6-6 and J is TRBJ2-1; TRBD2 agrees at 8 bases. The V and J ends lost 2 bases and 2 bases, in that order; junction bases with no gene match: 2. The CDR3 is 15 amino acids. The germline gives CDR1 MNHNY, CDR2 SVGAGI (reference sequence). CDR3 bases: TGTGCCAGCAGTTACGCGGGGGGTACCTACAATGAGCAGTTCTTC. This sequence encodes CASSYAGGTYNEQFF.

The chain couples TRBV9 to TRBJ1-1, with D tentatively TRBD1 (5 bases). V was shortened by 3 bases and J by 4 bases, with 16 bases between the two germline ends. Per germline, CDR1 SGDLS and CDR2 YYNGEE. The length of the CDR3 is 15 residues. The chain's CDR3 is CASSAQGVGGTEAFF. DNA of the CDR3: TGTGCCAGCAGCGCCCAGGGTGTGGGGGGCACTGAAGCTTTCTTT. Combining the CDR3 with reference TRBV9 and TRBJ1-1 gives the whole variable domain DSGVTQTPKHLITATGQRVTLRCSPRSGDLSVYWYQQSLDQGLQFLIQYYNGEERAKGNILERFSAQQFPDLHSELNLSSLELGDSALYFCASSAQGVGGTEAFFGQGTRLTVV.

The chain is built from TRBV10-3 and TRBJ2-5; D call uncertain. The germline V gene has CDR1 ENHRY and CDR2 SYGVKD. The CDR3 sequence is 14 residues long. V gave up 6 bases and J gave up 5 bases, with 16 bases separating them. The CDR3 DNA follows: TGTGCCATCAGGGGCACCGCTGGAAGGGAGACCCAGTACTTC. Encoded protein: CAIRGTAGRETQYF.

This chain links TRBV27 with TRBJ1-4, with D unresolved. CDR3 length equals 17 residues. Germline V CDR1 and CDR2: MNHEY, SMNVEV (reference sequence). V was clipped by 4 bases and J by 4 bases, with 19 bases between them. The DNA for the CDR3 is TGTGCCAGCAGTTCGGTTGTGGCTCCCCGGGTTAATGAAAAACTGTTTTTT. This gives the protein CASSSVVAPRVNEKLFF. The full variable domain, with the rest looked up from reference TRBV27 and TRBJ1-4, is EAQVTQNPRYLITVTGKKLTVTCSQNMNHEYMSWYRQDPGLGLRQIYYSMNVEVTDKGDVPEGYKVSRKEKRNFPLILESPSPNQTSLYFCASSSVVAPRVNEKLFFGSGTQLSVL.

V and J are TRBV9 and TRBJ1-1; D unclear. With 4 bases removed from V and 1 base from J, the gap between germline ends came to 8 bases. From germline, CDR1 is SGDLS and CDR2 YYNGEE. This CDR3 has 13 residues. CDR3 DNA: TGTGCCAGCAGCCCAGAGGGGAACACTGAAGCTTTCTTT. It specifies CASSPEGNTEAFF. Full variable domain (rest looked up from reference TRBV9 and TRBJ1-1): DSGVTQTPKHLITATGQRVTLRCSPRSGDLSVYWYQQSLDQGLQFLIQYYNGEERAKGNILERFSAQQFPDLHSELNLSSLELGDSALYFCASSPEGNTEAFFGQGTRLTVV.

The V and J genes are TRBV11-3 and TRBJ2-7; D uncertain. The CDR3 is 12 amino acids. Looked up from germline, CDR1 is SGHNT and CDR2 is YENEEA. V was clipped by 4 bases and J by 5 bases, with 9 bases between them. CDR3 sequence reads: CASSSYPDEQYF. CDR3 bases: TGTGCCAGCAGCTCCTACCCGGACGAGCAGTACTTC.

The chain employs TRBV27 and TRBJ2-7, with 8 nucleotides matching TRBD1. The trim removed 3 bases at V and 1 base at J, leaving 5 bases unmatched. CDR3 length equals 15 residues. Germline V gene lookup returns CDR1 MNHEY and CDR2 SMNVEV (reference sequence). CDR3 sequence reads: CASSLRQGASYEQYF. DNA for the CDR3: TGTGCCAGCAGTTTGAGGCAGGGGGCTTCCTACGAGCAGTACTTC.

This chain uses TRBV7-2 with TRBJ2-3; 9 bases align to TRBD1. The CDR3 consists of 14 residues. V lost 6 bases, J lost 4 bases, and 5 bases stayed unmatched. Germline V gene lookup returns CDR1 SGHTA and CDR2 FQGNSA. In DNA, the CDR3 is TGTGCCAGCAGGGACCGGACAGGGGCAGATACGCAGTATTTT. Encoded protein: CASRDRTGADTQYF. Drawing the rest from reference TRBV7-2 and TRBJ2-3, the complete variable domain is GAGVSQSPSNKVTEKGKDVELRCDPISGHTALYWYRQSLGQGLEFLIYFQGNSAPDKSGLPSDRFSAERTGGSVSTLTIQRTQQEDSAVYLCASRDRTGADTQYFGPGTRLTVL.

The chain links TRBV13 to TRBJ1-1, with 8 positions matching TRBD1. After removal of 5 bases from V and 5 bases from J, the junction contained 4 bases not matched to a gene. CDR1 and CDR2 from the germline V gene are PRHDT and FYEKMQ (reference sequence). The CDR3 extends over 13 amino acids. CDR3 bases: TGTGCCAGCAGCCCAGGGACAGGAACTGAAGCTTTCTTT. The encoded protein is CASSPGTGTEAFF.

This clone was seen a few times. V gene TRBV7-5 combines with J gene TRBJ1-4; the table's D gene call, TRBD1, was not cross checked with the DNA. TRBV7-5 is deemed a pseudogene. CDR3 length: 15 residues. The CDR3 region has the DNA TGTGCCAGAAGCCGGTGGTGGGCCTTGGATGAAAAACTGTTTTTT. Its protein is CARSRWWALDEKLFF.

CDR3 sequence (DNA): TGTGCCAGCAGTGATCAAGGAGCCTACGAGCAGTACTTC. Amino acid sequence: CASSDQGAYEQYF. The chain is built from TRBV6-1 and TRBJ2-7, with D unclear. The CDR3 is made up of 13 amino acids. Trimming took off 3 bases at V and 2 bases at J, with 8 bases between the two ends. From germline, CDR1 is MNHNS and CDR2 SASEGT.